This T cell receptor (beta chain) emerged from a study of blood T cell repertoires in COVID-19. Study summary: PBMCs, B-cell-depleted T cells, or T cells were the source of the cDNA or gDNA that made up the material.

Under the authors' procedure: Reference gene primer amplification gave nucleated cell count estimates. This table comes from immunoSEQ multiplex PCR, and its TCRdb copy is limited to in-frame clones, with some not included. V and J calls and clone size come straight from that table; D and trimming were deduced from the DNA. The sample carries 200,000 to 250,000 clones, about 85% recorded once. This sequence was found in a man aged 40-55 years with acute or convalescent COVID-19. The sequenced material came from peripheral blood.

The CDR3 DNA sequence: TGCGCCAGCAGCCAAGAGGTACAGGCGATTACACCCCTCCACTTT. This sequence encodes CASSQEVQAITPLHF. The gene calls are TRBV4-3 and TRBJ1-6, with TRBD1 as a possible D gene (5 bases). Germline V CDR1 and CDR2: LGHNA, YSLEER. The germline V and J ends were trimmed by 0 bases and 11 bases, with 14 bases remaining between them. This CDR3 has 15 residues.